In this sample, the clone carrying this T cell receptor beta chain turned up once. What it recognizes is unknown. Trimming cost V 1 base and J 6 bases; bases outside gene matches: 8. Germline CDR1 is SGHAT and CDR2 is FQNNGV. This CDR3 is built from 17 residues. PCR primers comprised 60 Vbeta and 13 Jbeta primers. TCRdb's copy holds only in-frame clones and misses some; the assay was immunoSEQ multiplex PCR. There are 150,000 to 200,000 clones in the sample; around 81% occur only once, and about 2% lies in the top ten. The data were taken from a study of cytomegalovirus exposure and HLA in healthy donors. Findings of the study overall: V- and J-gene trimming in TCR beta was tied to a missense DCLRE1C variant by an analysis performed later.

Material: PBMCs. The TCR originated in a woman between 18 and 30 years old in good health and CMV-seropositive. The J gene is TRBJ2-3, the V gene TRBV11-2; 12 bases match TRBD2. Here the CDR3 reads CASSLAGLAGGKDTQYF. The CDR3, as DNA: TGTGCCAGCAGCTTAGCGGGCCTAGCGGGGGGGAAGGATACGCAGTATTTT.